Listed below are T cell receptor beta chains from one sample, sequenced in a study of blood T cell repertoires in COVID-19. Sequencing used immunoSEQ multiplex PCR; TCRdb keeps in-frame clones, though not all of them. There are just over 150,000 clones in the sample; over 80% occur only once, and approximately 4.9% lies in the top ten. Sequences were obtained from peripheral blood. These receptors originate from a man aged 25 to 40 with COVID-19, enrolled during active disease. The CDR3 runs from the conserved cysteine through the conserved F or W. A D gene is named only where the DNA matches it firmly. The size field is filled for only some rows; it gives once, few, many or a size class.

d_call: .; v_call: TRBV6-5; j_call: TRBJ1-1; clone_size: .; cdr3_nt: TGTGCCAGCAATGGTGAGACACACACTGAAGCTTTCTTT; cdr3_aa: CASNGETHTEAFF
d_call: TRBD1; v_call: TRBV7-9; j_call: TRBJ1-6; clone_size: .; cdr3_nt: TGTGCCAGCAGCCCACAACAGGGGTTGGATTCACCCCTCCACTTT; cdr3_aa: CASSPQQGLDSPLHF
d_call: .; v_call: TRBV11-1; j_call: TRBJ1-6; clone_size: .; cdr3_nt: TGTGCCAGCAAAAAGGGAGACTTTAATTCACCCCTCCACTTT; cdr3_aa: CASKKGDFNSPLHF
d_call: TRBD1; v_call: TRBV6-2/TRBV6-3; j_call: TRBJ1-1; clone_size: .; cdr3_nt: TGTGCCAGCAGCAGTACCGGGACAGGGGGCGAGGACACTGAAGCTTTCTTT; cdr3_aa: CASSSTGTGGEDTEAFF
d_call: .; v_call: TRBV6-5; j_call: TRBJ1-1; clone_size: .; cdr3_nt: TGTGCCAGCAGTTACCTAAACAGGGTCACCGACACTGAAGCTTTCTTT; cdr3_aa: CASSYLNRVTDTEAFF
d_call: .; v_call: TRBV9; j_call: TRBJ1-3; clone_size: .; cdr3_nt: TGTGCCAGCAGCGTAGGGGAGGGCAGGGGACTTGGAAACACCATATATTTT; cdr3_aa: CASSVGEGRGLGNTIYF
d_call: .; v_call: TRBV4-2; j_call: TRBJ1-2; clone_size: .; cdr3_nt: TGTGCCAGCGGAACAGGTTATGGCTACACCTTC; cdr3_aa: CASGTGYGYTF
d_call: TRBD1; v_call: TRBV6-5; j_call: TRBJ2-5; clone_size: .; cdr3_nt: TGTGCCAGCAGATCAACAGGGGGCGCGGAGACCCAGTACTTC; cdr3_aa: CASRSTGGAETQYF
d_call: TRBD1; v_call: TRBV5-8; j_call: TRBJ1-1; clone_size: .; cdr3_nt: TGTGCCAGCAGCTTATGGACAGGGATGAACACTGAAGCTTTCTTT; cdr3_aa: CASSLWTGMNTEAFF
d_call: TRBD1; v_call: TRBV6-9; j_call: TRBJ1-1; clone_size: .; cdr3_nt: TGTGCCAGCAGTTATGGGACAGGGAACACTGAAGCTTTCTTT; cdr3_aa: CASSYGTGNTEAFF
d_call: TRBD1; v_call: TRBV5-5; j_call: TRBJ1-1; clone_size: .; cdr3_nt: TGTGCCAGCAGCACTCCACAGGGGGAGTGGCACACTGAAGCTTTCTTT; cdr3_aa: CASSTPQGEWHTEAFF
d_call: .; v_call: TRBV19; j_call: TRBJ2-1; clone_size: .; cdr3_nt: TGTGCCAGTAGTATTGTTTCCAGGTCCCAAAACAATGAGCAGTTCTTC; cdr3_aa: CASSIVSRSQNNEQFF
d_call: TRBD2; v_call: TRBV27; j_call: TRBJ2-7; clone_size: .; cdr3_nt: TGTGCAAGCGGGCTAGCGGGAGGGCCAAGTCCCGAGCAGTACTTC; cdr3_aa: CASGLAGGPSPEQYF
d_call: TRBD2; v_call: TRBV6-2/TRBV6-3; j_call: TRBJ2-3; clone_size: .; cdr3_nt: TGTGCCAGCAGTACCCGGGACTACCGGGCAGATACGCAGTATTTT; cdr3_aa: CASSTRDYRADTQYF
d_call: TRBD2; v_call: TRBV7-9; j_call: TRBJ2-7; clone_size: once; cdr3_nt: TGTGCCAGCAGCTCCTCGACTAGCGGGAGCTACGAGCAGTACTTC; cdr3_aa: CASSSSTSGSYEQYF
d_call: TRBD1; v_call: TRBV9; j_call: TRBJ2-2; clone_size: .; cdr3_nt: TGTGCCAGCAGCCCTCGACAGGGGATGAAGAGCGGGGAGCTGTTTTTT; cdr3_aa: CASSPRQGMKSGELFF
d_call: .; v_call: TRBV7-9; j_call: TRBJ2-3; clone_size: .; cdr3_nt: TGTGCCAGCAGCTTCCGGTGGGGGCCGGGGATAAAAGATACGCAGTATTTT; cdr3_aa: CASSFRWGPGIKDTQYF
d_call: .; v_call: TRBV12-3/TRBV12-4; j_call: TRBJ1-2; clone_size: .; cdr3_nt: TGTGCCAGCCGGGGGGGCAGATTAGGTGGCTACACCTTC; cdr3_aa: CASRGGRLGGYTF
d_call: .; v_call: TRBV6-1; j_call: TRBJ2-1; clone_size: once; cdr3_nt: TGTGCCAGCAGTGGGACAGTAGGATTGCCCTCCTACAATGAGCAGTTCTTC; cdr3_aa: CASSGTVGLPSYNEQFF
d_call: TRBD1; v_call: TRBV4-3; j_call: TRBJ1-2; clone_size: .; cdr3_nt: TGCGCCAGCAGCTACTCGGGACAGTCCTATGGCTACACCTTC; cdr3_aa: CASSYSGQSYGYTF
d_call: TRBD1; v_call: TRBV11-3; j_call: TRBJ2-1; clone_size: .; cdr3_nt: TGTGCCAGCAGCTTATCTGCCGTACAGGGGAATGAGCAGTTCTTC; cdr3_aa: CASSLSAVQGNEQFF
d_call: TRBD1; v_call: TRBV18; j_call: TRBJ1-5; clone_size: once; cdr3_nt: TGTGCCAGCTCACCACTCGGTAGCCGGGACAGGGAACTCCAGCATTTT; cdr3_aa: CASSPLGSRDRELQHF
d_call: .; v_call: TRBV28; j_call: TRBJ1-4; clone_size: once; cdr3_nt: TGTGCCAGCAGTCCTAGGCGGGTAGAAAAACTGTTTTTT; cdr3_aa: CASSPRRVEKLFF
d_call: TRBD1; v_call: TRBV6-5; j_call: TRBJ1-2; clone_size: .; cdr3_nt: TGTGCCAGCAGCCAGGGACAGGGCGATGGCTACACCTTC; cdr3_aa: CASSQGQGDGYTF
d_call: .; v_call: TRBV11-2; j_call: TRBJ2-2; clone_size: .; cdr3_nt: TGTGCCAGCAGCCCAGGCTACACCGGGGAGCTGTTTTTT; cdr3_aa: CASSPGYTGELFF
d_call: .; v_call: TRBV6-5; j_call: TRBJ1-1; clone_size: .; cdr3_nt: TGTGCCAGCAGTCTAGGAAGGGGTTTCACTGAAGCTTTCTTT; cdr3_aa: CASSLGRGFTEAFF
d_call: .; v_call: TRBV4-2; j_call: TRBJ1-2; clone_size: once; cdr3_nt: TGTGCCAGCAGCCAAGAAAGACAGGCGAGTTGGGGCTACACCTTC; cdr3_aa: CASSQERQASWGYTF
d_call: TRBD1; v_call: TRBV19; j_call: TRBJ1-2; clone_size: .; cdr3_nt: TGTGCCAGTAGACGACAGGGGAACAACTATGGCTACACCTTC; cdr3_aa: CASRRQGNNYGYTF